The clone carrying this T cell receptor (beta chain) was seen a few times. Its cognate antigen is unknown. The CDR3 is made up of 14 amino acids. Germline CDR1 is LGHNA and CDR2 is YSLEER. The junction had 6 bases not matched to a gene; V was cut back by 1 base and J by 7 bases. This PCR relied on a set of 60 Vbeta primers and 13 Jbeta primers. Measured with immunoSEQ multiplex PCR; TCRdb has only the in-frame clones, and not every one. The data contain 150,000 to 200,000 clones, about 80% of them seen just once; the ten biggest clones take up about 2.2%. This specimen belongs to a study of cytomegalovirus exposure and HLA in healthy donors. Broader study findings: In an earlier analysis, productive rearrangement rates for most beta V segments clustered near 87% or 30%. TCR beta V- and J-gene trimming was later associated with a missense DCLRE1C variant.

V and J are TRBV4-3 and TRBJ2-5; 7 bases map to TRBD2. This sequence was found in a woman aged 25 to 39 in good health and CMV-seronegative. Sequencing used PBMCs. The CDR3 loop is CASSQAAGLRTQYF. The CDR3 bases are TGCGCCAGCAGCCAAGCCGCGGGACTACGGACCCAGTACTTC.